These 20 T cell receptor beta chains originate from one sample sequenced in a study of shared clonotypes between healthy human individuals. Libraries were prepared by immunoSEQ multiplex PCR; TCRdb keeps only in-frame clonotypes and omits some of them. The sample lists 1.5 million to 1.9 million clones; around 98% were seen once. The source material was naive CD4+ T cells sorted from blood. Stated subset: CD45RA+ positively selected. These receptors came from a man aged 25-45 years in good health.

The V and J genes are TRBV11-2 and TRBJ1-1, with a tentative D call TRBD1 (5 bases). The CDR3 sequence is 16 residues long. CDR1 is SGHAT, CDR2 FQNNGV, per germline. V was clipped by 2 bases and J by 5 bases, with 18 bases between them. As DNA, the CDR3 is TGTGCCAGCAGCTTATTACCGGGGACGCTTCCTACTGAAGCTTTCTTT. The encoded protein is CASSLLPGTLPTEAFF.

The chain carries TRBV5-1 and TRBJ1-1; D is unclear. Germline-derived CDR1 and CDR2 are SGHRS and YFSETQ. The CDR3 spans 14 residues. V lost 0 bases and J lost 1, with 7 bases in between. The CDR3 nucleotides read TGCGCCAGCAGCTTGGCGTCGGAGAACACTGAAGCTTTCTTT. Protein: CASSLASENTEAFF.

The chain links TRBV29-1 to TRBJ2-1; D remains ambiguous. Germline V lookup: CDR1 SQVTM, CDR2 ANQGSEA. Trimming stripped 4 bases from V and 5 bases from J, with 3 bases between. This CDR3 spans 10 amino acids. The CDR3 nucleotides are TGCAGCGTTGTTGACAATGAGCAGTTCTTC. This encodes CSVVDNEQFF.

About this clone itself: The sample carries other DNA sequences with the same CDR3. The chain carries TRBV18 and TRBJ1-5; D ambiguous. This CDR3 region has 14 residues. The germline V and J ends were trimmed by 2 bases and 1 base, with 6 bases remaining between them. Germline CDR1 is KGHSH and CDR2 is LQKENI. DNA of the CDR3: TGTGCCAGCTCACCAGGAATAAGCAATCAGCCCCAGCATTTT. As protein: CASSPGISNQPQHF.

The chain uses TRBV7-6 and TRBJ2-3; D not resolved. The ends were cut back, 5 bases at V and 1 base at J, with 13 bases in the middle. This CDR3 is built from 15 residues. Per the germline V gene, CDR1 is SGHVS and CDR2 is FNYEAQ. The CDR3, as DNA: TGTGCCAGCAGCCACCTGTCGGCAGGCACAGATACGCAGTATTTT. This translates into CASSHLSAGTDTQYF.

The CDR3 DNA follows: TGTGCCAGCAGCTCAACAGCGACGAGCCACATAGCCTACGAGCAGTACTTC. Amino acids: CASSSTATSHIAYEQYF. This chain links TRBV5-8 with TRBJ2-7, with D unclear. V was pared by 3 bases and J by 2 bases, with 21 bases between. CDR3 length: 17 residues. Per the germline V gene, CDR1 is SGHTS and CDR2 is YDEGEE.

The rearrangement links TRBV7-2 to TRBJ2-1; TRBD2 matches at 9 bases. V shed 3 bases, J shed 7 bases, and the junction held 13 bases outside the gene matches. The CDR3 loop spans 17 amino acids. Per the germline V gene, CDR1 is SGHTA and CDR2 is FQGNSA. In nucleotides, the CDR3 is TGTGCCAGCAGCTTCCGTAGGGTAGCGGGAGTGGGGAATGAGCAGTTCTTC. Translation: CASSFRRVAGVGNEQFF.

The V call is TRBV6-6, the J call TRBJ1-5; no clear D. Trimming took off 6 bases at V and 4 bases at J, with 10 bases between the two ends. Germline values: CDR1 MNHNY, CDR2 SVGAGI (reference sequence). The CDR3 contains 13 residues. CDR3 in amino acids: CASSEVRNQPQHF. The CDR3 coding sequence is TGTGCCAGCAGCGAGGTTCGTAATCAGCCCCAGCATTTT.

This sequence joins TRBV10-3 and TRBJ2-3; tentatively, D is TRBD1 (5 bases). CDR3 length: 15 amino acids. Germline assignment: CDR1 ENHRY and CDR2 SYGVKD. With 0 bases removed from V and 4 bases from J, the gap between germline ends came to 11 bases. CDR3 in amino acids: CAISESGAPADTQYF. The CDR3 DNA follows: TGTGCCATCAGTGAGTCTGGGGCCCCGGCAGATACGCAGTATTTT.

This CDR3 reads CSVHRDRGFGYTF. The CDR3 DNA reads as TGCAGCGTGCACCGGGACAGGGGTTTTGGCTACACCTTC. The rearrangement joins TRBV29-1 to TRBJ1-2; TRBD1 aligns across 10 bases. Per germline, CDR1 SQVTM and CDR2 ANQGSEA. The CDR3 length is 13 residues. The V and J ends lost 6 bases and 7 bases, in that order; junction bases with no gene match: 8.

The chain uses TRBV7-3 and TRBJ2-7, with 11 bases lining up with TRBD1. The CDR3 is 15 amino acids. CDR1 is SGHTA, CDR2 FQGTGA, per germline. V lost 1 base and J lost 7; bases outside the gene matches: 6. CDR3 in amino acids: CASSLKGQGAYEQYF. DNA for the CDR3: TGTGCCAGCAGCTTAAAAGGACAGGGGGCGTATGAGCAGTACTTC.

This rearrangement joins TRBV14 to TRBJ2-5, with 7 nucleotides matching TRBD1. Unmatched junction bases numbered 14, after V lost 3 bases and J lost 7 bases. CDR1 is SGHDN and CDR2 is FVKESK in the germline V gene. This CDR3 is built from 16 residues. In DNA form, the CDR3 reads TGTGCCAGCAGCCACTTGACAGGGAGTGGGAGCGGGACCCAGTACTTC. As protein: CASSHLTGSGSGTQYF.

The rearrangement joins TRBV5-5 to TRBJ2-2; 10 nucleotides agree with TRBD1. This CDR3 is 17 amino acids long. Germline lookup yields CDR1 SGHKS and CDR2 YYEKEE (reference sequence). The ends lost 0 bases at V and 6 bases at J; junction bases unmatched: 8. CDR3 DNA: TGTGCCAGCAGCTTGGTTCCGGGACAGGGGAGGGCCGGGGAGCTGTTTTTT. Its protein product is CASSLVPGQGRAGELFF. Based on the CDR3 plus reference TRBV5-5 and TRBJ2-2, the full variable domain is DAGVTQSPTHLIKTRGQQVTLRCSPISGHKSVSWYQQVLGQGPQFIFQYYEKEERGRGNFPDRFSARQFPNYSSELNVNALLLGDSALYLCASSLVPGQGRAGELFFGEGSRLTVL.

This rearrangement joins TRBV6-1 to TRBJ2-7; 7 bases match TRBD1. Germline V lookup: CDR1 MNHNS, CDR2 SASEGT. This CDR3 contains 14 residues. V lost 8 bases, J lost 2 bases, and 9 bases stayed unmatched. CDR3 sequence: CASGQQGTTYEQYF. The CDR3 nucleotides are TGTGCCAGCGGCCAACAGGGGACCACCTACGAGCAGTACTTC.

This clone came up once. The chain's CDR3 is CASSSTSGSADTQYF. The CDR3 nucleotides read TGTGCCAGCAGCTCTACTAGCGGGAGTGCAGATACGCAGTATTTT. The chain recombines TRBV7-2 with TRBJ2-3, with 11 positions matching TRBD2. The CDR3 runs 15 residues. J gave up 4 bases and V 4 bases, and 4 bases lay outside the gene matches. The germline V gene has CDR1 SGHTA and CDR2 FQGNSA.

The chain couples TRBV5-1 to TRBJ2-5; 8 bases are a match to TRBD1. Germline V gene lookup returns CDR1 SGHRS and CDR2 YFSETQ. J was trimmed by 5 bases and V by 3 bases; bases with no gene match: 15. The CDR3 is 17 amino acids. The CDR3 nucleotides read TGCGCCAGCAGCTACGGCCAGGGGGCGCCTTCCGGTGAGACCCAGTACTTC. Residues: CASSYGQGAPSGETQYF.

The chain couples TRBV14 to TRBJ2-7; D unclear. The CDR3 extends over 13 amino acids. With 1 base removed from V and 10 bases from J, the gap between germline ends came to 14 bases. The germline gives CDR1 SGHDN, CDR2 FVKESK. CDR3 coding DNA: TGTGCCAGCAGCCAAGTTGCCCCGATCGTTCAGTACTTC. It codes for CASSQVAPIVQYF.

A note on this clone: The same CDR3 can be traced to other DNA sequences in this sample. The CDR3 sequence is CASSSPGTGSSYEQYF. The CDR3 coding sequence is TGTGCCAGCAGTTCCCCCGGGACAGGGTCCTCCTACGAGCAGTACTTC. This chain uses TRBV28 with TRBJ2-7; 9 nucleotides align to TRBD1. V shed 4 bases, J shed 0 bases, and the junction held 7 bases outside the gene matches. The germline CDR1 and CDR2 sequences are MDHEN and SYDVKM. This CDR3 is 16 amino acids long.

The genes are TRBV2 and TRBJ1-2; the D is unclear. Trimming shortened V by 2 bases and J by 7 bases, and 14 bases separated the two germline ends. The CDR3 is made up of 14 amino acids. Looked up from germline, CDR1 is SNHLY and CDR2 is FYNNEI. CDR3 sequence reads: CASSEILPEGGYTF. The CDR3, as DNA: TGTGCCAGCAGTGAAATCCTCCCCGAGGGTGGCTACACCTTC.

The chain uses TRBV4-1 and TRBJ2-1, with 9 bases lining up with TRBD1. The CDR3 spans 14 residues. CDR1 and CDR2 (germline): MGHRA, YSYEKL. V shed 2 bases, J shed 12 bases, and the junction held 8 bases outside the gene matches. CDR3 sequence reads: CASSQRGGQGRQFF. For the CDR3, the DNA is TGCGCCAGCAGCCAAAGGGGGGGACAGGGAAGGCAGTTCTTC.